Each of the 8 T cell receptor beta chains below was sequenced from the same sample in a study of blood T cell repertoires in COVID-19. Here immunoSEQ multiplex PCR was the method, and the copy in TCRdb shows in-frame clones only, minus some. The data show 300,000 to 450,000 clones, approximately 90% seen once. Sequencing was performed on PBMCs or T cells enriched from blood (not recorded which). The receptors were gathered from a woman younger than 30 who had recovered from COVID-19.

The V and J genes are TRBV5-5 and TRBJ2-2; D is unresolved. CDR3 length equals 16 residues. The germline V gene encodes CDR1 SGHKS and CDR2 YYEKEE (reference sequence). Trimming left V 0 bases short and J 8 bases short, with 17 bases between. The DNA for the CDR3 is TGTGCCAGCAGCTTGGGAAGTCCTAGGTTTCTTGGGGAGCTGTTTTTT. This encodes CASSLGSPRFLGELFF.

The CDR3 protein is CASSDEHSGGASEQFF. Here the CDR3 DNA reads TGTGCCAGCAGTGACGAGCATAGCGGGGGGGCAAGTGAGCAGTTCTTC. V and J are TRBV6-4 and TRBJ2-1, with 11 bases lining up with TRBD2. This CDR3 is built from 16 residues. Unmatched junction bases numbered 9, after V lost 2 bases and J lost 9 bases. Germline V lookup: CDR1 MRHNA, CDR2 SNTAGT.

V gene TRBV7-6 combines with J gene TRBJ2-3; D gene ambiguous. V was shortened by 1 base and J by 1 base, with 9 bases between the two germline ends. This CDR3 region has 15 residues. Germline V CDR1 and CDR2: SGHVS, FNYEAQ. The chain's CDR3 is CASSLESRRTDTQYF. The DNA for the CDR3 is TGTGCCAGCAGCTTAGAATCCCGTCGCACAGATACGCAGTATTTT.

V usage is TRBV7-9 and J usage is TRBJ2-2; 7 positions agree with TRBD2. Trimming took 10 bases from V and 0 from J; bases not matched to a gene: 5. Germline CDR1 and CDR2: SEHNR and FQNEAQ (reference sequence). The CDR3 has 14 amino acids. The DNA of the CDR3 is TGTGCCACCCTAGCGGATGCGAACACCGGGGAGCTGTTTTTT. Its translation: CATLADANTGELFF.

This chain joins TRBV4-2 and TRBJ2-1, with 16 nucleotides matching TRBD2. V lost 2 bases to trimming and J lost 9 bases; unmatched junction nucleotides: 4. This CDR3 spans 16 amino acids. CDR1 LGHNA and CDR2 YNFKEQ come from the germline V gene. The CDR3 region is CASSQPGTSGGGEQFF. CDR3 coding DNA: TGTGCCAGCAGCCAACCCGGGACTAGCGGGGGGGGTGAGCAGTTCTTC.

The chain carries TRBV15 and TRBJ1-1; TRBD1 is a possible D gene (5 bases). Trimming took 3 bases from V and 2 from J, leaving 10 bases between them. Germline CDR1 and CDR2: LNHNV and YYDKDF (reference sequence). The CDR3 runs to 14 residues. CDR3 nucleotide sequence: TGTGCCACCAGCAGGAGTGACAGTAACACTGAAGCTTTCTTT. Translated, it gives CATSRSDSNTEAFF.

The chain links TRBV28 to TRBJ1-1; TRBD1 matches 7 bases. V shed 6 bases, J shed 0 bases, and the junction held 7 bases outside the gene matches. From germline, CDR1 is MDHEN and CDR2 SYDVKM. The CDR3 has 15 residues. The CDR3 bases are TGTGCCAGCAGACCGTTGACAGGGCTGAACACTGAAGCTTTCTTT. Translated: CASRPLTGLNTEAFF.

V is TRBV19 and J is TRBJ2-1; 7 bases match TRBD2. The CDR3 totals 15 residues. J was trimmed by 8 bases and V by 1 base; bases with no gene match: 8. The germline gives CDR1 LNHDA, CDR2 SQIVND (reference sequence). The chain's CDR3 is CASSIAGRGIDEQFF. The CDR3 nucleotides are TGTGCCAGTAGTATAGCGGGGAGGGGTATCGATGAGCAGTTCTTC.